This T cell receptor (beta chain) stems from a study of OX40 agonist ivuxolimab in advanced cancers. CDR3 size: 18 residues. With 4 bases clipped from V and 1 base from J, the junction kept 14 bases outside the gene matches. Germline V gene sequence: CDR1 LNHDA, CDR2 SQIVND (reference sequence). Some clones are missing from TCRdb's copy, which holds only in-frame ones; the method was immunoSEQ multiplex PCR. The sample shows around 110,000 clones, just over 90% of them seen only once. Comments on this clone: As yet, its antigen is unknown.

Sampled blood was obtained at baseline, cycle 4 day 1, and cycle 7 day 1. Regarding the study as a whole: CD8+ T cells averaged more expanded clones than CD4+. Clonal expansion from baseline to week 6 occurred in both CD4+ and CD8+ T cells. Among the lowest peripheral clonal expansion occurred in 0.1-3.0 mg/kg partial responders.

This rearrangement joins TRBV19 to TRBJ2-5; TRBD2 aligns across 8 bases. Sample: CD4+ or CD8+ T cells sorted from blood, taken in a trial of the OX40 agonist ivuxolimab. The receptor was isolated from an adult with an advanced solid tumor such as melanoma, head and neck, liver or kidney cancer. CDR3 sequence (DNA): TGTGCCAGTAGTACCCACCCTGGGGCGGGGGGCCTCCAAGAGACCCAGTACTTC. This encodes CASSTHPGAGGLQETQYF.